The clone carrying this TCR beta chain has only one observation. These data originate in a study of T cell changes during pregnancy in multiple sclerosis. The data were produced by immunoSEQ multiplex PCR, yet TCRdb's version contains in-frame clones alone and is incomplete. The sample lists roughly 28,000 clones; around 89% were seen once. The V segment lost 6 bases and the J segment 3 bases; nucleotides outside the gene matches: 7. The CDR3 extends over 15 amino acids. The germline gives CDR1 SGHTA, CDR2 FQGNSA. The V gene is TRBV7-2, the J gene TRBJ2-7, with TRBD1 identical over 11 bases. The source is a female donor in good health, enrolled as a control in a pregnancy study. The sample was CD4+ T cells from peripheral blood mononuclear cells, taken in the first trimester of pregnancy. The CDR3 DNA reads as TGTGCCAGCAGTCTCCTCGGGACAGGGGGCTACGAGCAGTACTTC. Residues: CASSLLGTGGYEQYF.